These T cell receptor beta chains were read from a single sample in a study of PD-1 blockade in classical Hodgkin lymphoma. Profiling relied on immunoSEQ multiplex PCR, and the TCRdb table lists in-frame clones only, not all of them. The repertoire holds fewer than 9,000 clones, with 75% to 80% as singletons. The material was peripheral blood mononuclear cells (PBMCs), obtained before the fourth cycle of nivolumab. Receptors were obtained from a human donor with classical Hodgkin lymphoma. The CDR3 runs from the conserved cysteine through the conserved F or W. The D gene is left open where the match is weak. Where a row states a size, it is once, few, many or the class of an expanded clone; other rows omit it.

D gene,clone size,V gene,J gene,CDR3 protein,CDR3 DNA
-,few,TRBV11-2,TRBJ1-2,CASSFDSPNYGYTF,TGTGCCAGCAGCTTCGACAGTCCTAACTATGGCTACACCTTC
-,-,TRBV28,TRBJ1-1,CASSLDPGRGTAFF,TGTGCCAGCAGTTTAGATCCTGGGCGGGGGACAGCTTTCTTT
TRBD1,-,TRBV4-1,TRBJ2-5,CASSPPGQKETQYF,TGCGCCAGCAGCCCCCCGGGACAGAAAGAGACCCAGTACTTC
TRBD1,-,TRBV27,TRBJ2-7,CASSLRGQGYEQYF,TGTGCCAGCAGTCTCCGGGGACAGGGCTACGAGCAGTACTTC
-,-,TRBV28,TRBJ2-3,CASSQDRNGMDTQYF,TGTGCCAGCAGTCAAGACAGGAATGGCATGGATACGCAGTATTTT
-,-,TRBV5-1,TRBJ2-2,CASSLGNTGELFF,TGCGCCAGCAGCTTAGGAAACACCGGGGAGCTGTTTTTT
TRBD1,-,TRBV6-5,TRBJ2-2,CASRGQGAVAGELFF,TGTGCCAGCAGAGGACAGGGGGCGGTCGCCGGGGAGCTGTTTTTT
TRBD2,few,TRBV6-4,TRBJ2-3,CASSDSGRADTQYF,TGTGCCAGCAGTGACAGCGGGAGGGCAGATACGCAGTATTTT
-,once,TRBV7-9,TRBJ2-3,CASSRTVSTDTQYF,TGTGCCAGCAGCCGGACAGTTAGCACAGATACGCAGTATTTT
-,-,TRBV25-1,TRBJ2-2,CASSEWGDSTGELFF,TGTGCCAGCAGTGAATGGGGGGACTCCACCGGGGAGCTGTTTTTT
TRBD1,-,TRBV5-6,TRBJ2-1,CASSFGTGVEQFF,TGTGCCAGCAGCTTCGGGACAGGGGTTGAGCAGTTCTTC
-,-,TRBV28,TRBJ1-2,CASSLYREDSYGYTF,TGTGCCAGCAGTTTGTACAGGGAAGATAGCTATGGCTACACCTTC
-,-,TRBV5-4,TRBJ2-1,CASSLEGGLSSYNEQFF,TGTGCCAGCAGCTTGGAAGGGGGTTTGAGCTCCTACAATGAGCAGTTCTTC
TRBD1,-,TRBV11-2,TRBJ1-5,CASSETGKGQPQHF,TGTGCCAGCAGCGAGACAGGGAAGGGTCAGCCCCAGCATTTT
TRBD2,-,TRBV25-1,TRBJ2-4,CASMSGGAKNIQYF,TGTGCCAGCATGTCGGGGGGGGCCAAAAACATTCAGTACTTC
TRBD1,-,TRBV4-2,TRBJ1-2,CASSSPDRVDYGYTF,TGTGCCAGCAGCTCCCCAGACAGGGTAGACTATGGCTACACCTTC
TRBD1,-,TRBV7-7,TRBJ2-1,CASSLGTGASSYNEQFF,TGTGCTAGCAGCTTAGGGACAGGGGCAAGCTCCTACAATGAGCAGTTCTTC
-,-,TRBV28,TRBJ2-1,CASRRGFLGGDEQFF,TGTGCCAGCAGGAGGGGCTTCTTGGGGGGAGATGAGCAGTTCTTC
-,-,TRBV9,TRBJ2-1,CASSVKGGLDEQFF,TGTGCCAGCAGCGTAAAGGGCGGGCTGGATGAGCAGTTCTTC
-,once,TRBV7-9,TRBJ1-5,CASSFWNQPQHF,TGTGCCAGCAGCTTTTGGAATCAGCCCCAGCATTTT
TRBD1,-,TRBV28,TRBJ1-2,CASRPQGGIYGYTF,TGTGCCAGCAGGCCACAGGGGGGTATCTATGGCTACACCTTC
-,-,TRBV19,TRBJ1-1,CASSIKTDTEAFF,TGTGCCAGTAGTATAAAGACTGACACTGAAGCTTTCTTT
-,-,TRBV18,TRBJ1-5,CASSPDYSNQPQHF,TGTGCCAGCTCACCGGATTATAGCAATCAGCCCCAGCATTTT
-,-,TRBV14,TRBJ1-5,CASSRSGQPQHF,TGTGCCAGCAGCCGGTCTGGTCAGCCCCAGCATTTT
-,-,TRBV30,TRBJ1-5,CAWSVGNNQPQHF,TGTGCCTGGAGTGTGGGGAACAATCAGCCCCAGCATTTT
-,-,TRBV2,TRBJ2-7,CASSPVGTPGEQYF,TGTGCCAGCAGCCCCGTAGGGACACCCGGCGAGCAGTACTTC
-,-,TRBV5-4,TRBJ1-2,CASSLDSLYGYTF,TGTGCCAGCAGCTTGGACAGTCTCTATGGCTACACCTTC
-,-,TRBV21-1,TRBJ2-7,CASSYPQGDRSYEQYF,TGTGCCAGCAGCTACCCTCAAGGAGACAGGTCCTACGAGCAGTACTTC
-,-,TRBV11-2,TRBJ1-4,CASSIYIGAPVEKLFF,TGTGCCAGCAGCATTTATATTGGGGCGCCGGTGGAAAAACTGTTTTTT
TRBD2,-,TRBV7-3,TRBJ2-1,CASSLNPSGSWDEQFF,TGTGCCAGCAGCTTAAACCCTAGCGGGAGTTGGGATGAGCAGTTCTTC
TRBD2,-,TRBV6-5,TRBJ2-7,CASRGGEGEQYF,TGTGCCAGCAGGGGGGGGGAAGGCGAGCAGTACTTC
TRBD2,-,TRBV27,TRBJ2-7,CASSFSSSGTSYEQYF,TGTGCCAGCAGTTTCTCTTCCTCCGGGACTAGCTACGAGCAGTACTTC
-,once,TRBV4-1,TRBJ1-4,CASSQAEKLFF,TGCGCCAGCAGCCAAGCCGAAAAACTGTTTTTT
TRBD1,-,TRBV2,TRBJ1-2,CASRSPGQGNYGYTF,TGTGCCAGCAGATCCCCGGGACAGGGAAACTATGGCTACACCTTC
-,-,TRBV7-6,TRBJ2-2,CASSLRGTGELFF,TGTGCCAGCTCGCTACGAGGCACCGGGGAGCTGTTTTTT
-,-,TRBV28,TRBJ2-7,CASSPQTVVSYEQYF,TGTGCCAGCAGTCCCCAGACAGTAGTCTCCTACGAGCAGTACTTC